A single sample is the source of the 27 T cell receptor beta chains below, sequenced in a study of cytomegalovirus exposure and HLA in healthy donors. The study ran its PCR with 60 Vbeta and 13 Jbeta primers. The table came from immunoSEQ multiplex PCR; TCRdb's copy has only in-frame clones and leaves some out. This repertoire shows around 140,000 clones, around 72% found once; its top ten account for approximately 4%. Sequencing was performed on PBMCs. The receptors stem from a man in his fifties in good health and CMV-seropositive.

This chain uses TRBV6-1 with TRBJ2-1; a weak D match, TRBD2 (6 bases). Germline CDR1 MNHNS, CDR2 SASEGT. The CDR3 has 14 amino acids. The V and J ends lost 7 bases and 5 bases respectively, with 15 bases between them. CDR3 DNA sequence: TGTGCCAGCACTTTAATGGGCGGGGACAATGAGCAGTTCTTC. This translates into CASTLMGGDNEQFF.

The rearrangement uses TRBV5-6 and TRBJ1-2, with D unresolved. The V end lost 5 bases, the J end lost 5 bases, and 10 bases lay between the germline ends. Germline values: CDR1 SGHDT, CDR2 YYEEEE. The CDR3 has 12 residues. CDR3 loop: CASSTGLYGYTF. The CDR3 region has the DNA TGTGCCAGCAGTACCGGACTGTATGGCTACACCTTC.

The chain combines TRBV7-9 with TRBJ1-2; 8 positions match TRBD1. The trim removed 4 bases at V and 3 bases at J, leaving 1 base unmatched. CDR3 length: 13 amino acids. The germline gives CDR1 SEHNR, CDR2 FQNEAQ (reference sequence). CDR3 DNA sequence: TGTGCCAGCAGCTGGGGACAGGACTATGGCTACACCTTC. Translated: CASSWGQDYGYTF.

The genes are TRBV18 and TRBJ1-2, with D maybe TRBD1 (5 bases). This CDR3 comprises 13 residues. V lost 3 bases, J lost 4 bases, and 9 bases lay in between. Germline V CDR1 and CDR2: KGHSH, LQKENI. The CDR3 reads CASSPGGGYGYTF. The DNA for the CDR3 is TGTGCCAGCTCACCCGGCGGGGGCTATGGCTACACCTTC. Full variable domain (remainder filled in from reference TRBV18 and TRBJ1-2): NAGVMQNPRHLVRRRGQEARLRCSPMKGHSHVYWYRQLPEEGLKFMVYLQKENIIDESGMPKERFSAEFPKEGPSILRIQQVVRGDSAAYFCASSPGGGYGYTFGSGTRLTVV.

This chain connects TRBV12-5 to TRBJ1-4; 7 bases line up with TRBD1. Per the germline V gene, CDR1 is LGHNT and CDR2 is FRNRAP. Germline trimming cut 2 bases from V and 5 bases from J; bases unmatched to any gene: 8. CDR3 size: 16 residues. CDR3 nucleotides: TGTGCTAGTGGTTTGTGGACAGGAGAATCAAATGAAAAACTGTTTTTT. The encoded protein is CASGLWTGESNEKLFF.

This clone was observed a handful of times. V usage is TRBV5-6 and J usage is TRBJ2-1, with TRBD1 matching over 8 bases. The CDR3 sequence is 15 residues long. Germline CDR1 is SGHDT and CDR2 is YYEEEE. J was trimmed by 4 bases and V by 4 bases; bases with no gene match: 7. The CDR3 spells CASSLSGQGYNEQFF. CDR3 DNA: TGTGCCAGCAGCCTTTCCGGACAGGGTTACAATGAGCAGTTCTTC. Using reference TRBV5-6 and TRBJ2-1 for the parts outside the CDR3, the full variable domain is DAGVTQSPTHLIKTRGQQVTLRCSPKSGHDTVSWYQQALGQGPQFIFQYYEEEERQRGNFPDRFSGHQFPNYSSELNVNALLLGDSALYLCASSLSGQGYNEQFFGPGTRLTVL.

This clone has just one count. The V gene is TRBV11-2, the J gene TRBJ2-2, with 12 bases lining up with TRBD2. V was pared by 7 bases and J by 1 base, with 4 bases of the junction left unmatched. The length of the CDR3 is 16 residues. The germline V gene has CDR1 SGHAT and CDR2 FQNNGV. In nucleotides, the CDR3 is TGTGCCAGCAACGGACTAGCGGGAAAGAACACCGGGGAGCTGTTTTTT. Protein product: CASNGLAGKNTGELFF.

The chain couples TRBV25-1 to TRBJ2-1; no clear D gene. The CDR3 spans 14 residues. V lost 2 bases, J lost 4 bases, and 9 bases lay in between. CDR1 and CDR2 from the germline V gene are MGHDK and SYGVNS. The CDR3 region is CASSERPGYNEQFF. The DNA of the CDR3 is TGTGCCAGCAGTGAACGACCAGGTTACAATGAGCAGTTCTTC.

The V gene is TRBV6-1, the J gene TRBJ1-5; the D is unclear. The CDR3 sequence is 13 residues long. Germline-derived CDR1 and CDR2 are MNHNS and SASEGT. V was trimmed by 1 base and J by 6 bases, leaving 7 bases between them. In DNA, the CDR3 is TGTGCCAGCAGTGAAGGGGGAGTTCAGCCCCAGCATTTT. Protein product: CASSEGGVQPQHF.

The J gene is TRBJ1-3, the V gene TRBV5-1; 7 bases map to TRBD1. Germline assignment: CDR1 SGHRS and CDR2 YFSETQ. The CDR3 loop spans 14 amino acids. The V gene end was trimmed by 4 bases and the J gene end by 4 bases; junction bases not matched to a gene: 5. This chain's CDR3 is CASSAGGSGNTIYF. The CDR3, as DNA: TGCGCCAGCAGCGCAGGGGGATCAGGAAACACCATATATTTT.

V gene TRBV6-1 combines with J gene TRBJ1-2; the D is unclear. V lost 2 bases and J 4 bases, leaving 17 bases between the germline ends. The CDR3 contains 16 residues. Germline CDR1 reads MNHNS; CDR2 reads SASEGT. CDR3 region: CASSEPGRTSGYGYTF. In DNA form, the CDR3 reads TGTGCCAGCAGTGAACCGGGAAGGACGTCTGGCTATGGCTACACCTTC.

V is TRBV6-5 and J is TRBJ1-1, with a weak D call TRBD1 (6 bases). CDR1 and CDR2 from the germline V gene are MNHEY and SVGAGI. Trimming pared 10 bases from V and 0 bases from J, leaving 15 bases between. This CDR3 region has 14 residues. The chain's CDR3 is CATTPGQMNTEAFF. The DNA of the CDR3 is TGTGCCACGACTCCGGGACAAATGAACACTGAAGCTTTCTTT.

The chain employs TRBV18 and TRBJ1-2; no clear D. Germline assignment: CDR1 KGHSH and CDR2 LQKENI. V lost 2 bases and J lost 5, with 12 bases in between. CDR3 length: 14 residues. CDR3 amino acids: CASSPMTPSYGYTF. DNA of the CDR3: TGTGCCAGCTCACCAATGACACCTTCTTATGGCTACACCTTC.

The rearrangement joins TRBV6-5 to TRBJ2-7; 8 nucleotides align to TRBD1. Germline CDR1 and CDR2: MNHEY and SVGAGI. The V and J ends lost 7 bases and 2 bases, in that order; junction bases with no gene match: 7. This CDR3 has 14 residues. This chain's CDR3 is CASNDRGGTYEQYF. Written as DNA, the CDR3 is TGTGCCAGCAACGACAGGGGCGGGACCTACGAGCAGTACTTC.

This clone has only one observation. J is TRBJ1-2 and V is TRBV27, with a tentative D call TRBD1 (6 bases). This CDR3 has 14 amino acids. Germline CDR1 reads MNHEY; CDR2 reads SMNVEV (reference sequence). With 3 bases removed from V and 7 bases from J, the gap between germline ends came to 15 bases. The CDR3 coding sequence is TGTGCCAGCAGTTTGGTGGCAGGGGAGGGTGGCTACACCTTC. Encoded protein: CASSLVAGEGGYTF.

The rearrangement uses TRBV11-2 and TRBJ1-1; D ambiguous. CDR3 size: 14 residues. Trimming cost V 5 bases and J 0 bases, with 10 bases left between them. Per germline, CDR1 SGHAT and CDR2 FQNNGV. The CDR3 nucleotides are TGTGCCAGCAGCCGATCCACAGTGAACACTGAAGCTTTCTTT. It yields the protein CASSRSTVNTEAFF.

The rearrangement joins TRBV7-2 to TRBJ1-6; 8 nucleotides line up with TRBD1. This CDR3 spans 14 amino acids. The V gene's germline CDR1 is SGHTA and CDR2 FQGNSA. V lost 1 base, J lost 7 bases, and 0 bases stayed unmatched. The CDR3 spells CASSLGTGNSPLHF. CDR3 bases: TGTGCCAGCAGCTTAGGGACAGGGAATTCACCCCTCCACTTT.

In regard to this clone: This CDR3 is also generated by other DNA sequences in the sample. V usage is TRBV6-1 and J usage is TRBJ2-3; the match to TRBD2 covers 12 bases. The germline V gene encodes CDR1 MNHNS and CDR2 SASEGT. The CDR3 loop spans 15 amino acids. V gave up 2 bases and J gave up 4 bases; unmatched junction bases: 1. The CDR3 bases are TGTGCCAGCAGTGAACTAGCGGGAGGGCCAGATACGCAGTATTTT. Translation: CASSELAGGPDTQYF.

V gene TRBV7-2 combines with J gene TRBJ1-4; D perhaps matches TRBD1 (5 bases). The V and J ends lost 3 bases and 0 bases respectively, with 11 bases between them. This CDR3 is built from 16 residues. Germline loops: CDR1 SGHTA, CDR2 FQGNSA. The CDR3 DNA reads TGTGCCAGCAGCTTTGGGAGGGGCGCAACTAATGAAAAACTGTTTTTT. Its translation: CASSFGRGATNEKLFF.

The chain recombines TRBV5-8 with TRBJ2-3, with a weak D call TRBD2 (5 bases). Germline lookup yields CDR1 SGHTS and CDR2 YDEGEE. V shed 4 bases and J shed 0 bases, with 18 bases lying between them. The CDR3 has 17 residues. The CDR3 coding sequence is TGTGCCAGCAGCCCCGGGTGGACTCTCACTAGCACAGATACGCAGTATTTT. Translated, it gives CASSPGWTLTSTDTQYF.

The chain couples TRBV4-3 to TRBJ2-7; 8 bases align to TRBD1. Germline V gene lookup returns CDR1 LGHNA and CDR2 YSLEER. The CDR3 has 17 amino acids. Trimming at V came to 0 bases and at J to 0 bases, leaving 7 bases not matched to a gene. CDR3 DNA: TGCGCCAGCAGCCAAGATCACGTGACAGGGGCCTCCTACGAGCAGTACTTC. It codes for CASSQDHVTGASYEQYF.

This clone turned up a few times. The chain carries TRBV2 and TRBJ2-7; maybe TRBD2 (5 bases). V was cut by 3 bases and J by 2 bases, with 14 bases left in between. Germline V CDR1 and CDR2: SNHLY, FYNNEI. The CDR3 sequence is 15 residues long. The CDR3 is CASSEGRGRTYEQYF. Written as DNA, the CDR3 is TGTGCCAGCAGTGAGGGCCGGGGTAGGACCTACGAGCAGTACTTC.

CDR3 region: CASSLVVIGTSGRSEQFF. The CDR3 DNA is TGTGCCAGCAGCTTAGTCGTGATAGGGACTAGCGGGAGAAGTGAGCAGTTCTTC. The chain carries TRBV11-3 and TRBJ2-1; 14 bases agree with TRBD2. Germline lookup yields CDR1 SGHNT and CDR2 YENEEA. This CDR3 comprises 18 residues. The V and J ends lost 1 base and 9 bases, in that order; junction bases with no gene match: 11.

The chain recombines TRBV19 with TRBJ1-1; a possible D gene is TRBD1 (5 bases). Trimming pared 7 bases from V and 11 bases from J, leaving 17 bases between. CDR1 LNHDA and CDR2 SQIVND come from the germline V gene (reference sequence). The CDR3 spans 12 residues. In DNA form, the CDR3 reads TGTGCCAGTAACTCAGAAACCTCAGGGGCTTTCTTT. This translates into CASNSETSGAFF.

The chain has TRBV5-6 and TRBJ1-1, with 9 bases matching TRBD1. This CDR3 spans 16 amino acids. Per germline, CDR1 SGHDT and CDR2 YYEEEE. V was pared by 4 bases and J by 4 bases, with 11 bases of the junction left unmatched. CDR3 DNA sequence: TGTGCCAGCAGCGTGATTCCGGGACAGGGAGGCACTGAAGCTTTCTTT. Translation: CASSVIPGQGGTEAFF.

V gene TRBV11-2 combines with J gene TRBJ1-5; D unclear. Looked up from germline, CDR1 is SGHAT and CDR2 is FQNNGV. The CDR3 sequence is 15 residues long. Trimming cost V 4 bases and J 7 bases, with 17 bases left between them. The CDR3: CASSSGPGGGQPQHF. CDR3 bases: TGTGCCAGCAGCTCAGGCCCGGGAGGAGGCCAGCCCCAGCATTTT.

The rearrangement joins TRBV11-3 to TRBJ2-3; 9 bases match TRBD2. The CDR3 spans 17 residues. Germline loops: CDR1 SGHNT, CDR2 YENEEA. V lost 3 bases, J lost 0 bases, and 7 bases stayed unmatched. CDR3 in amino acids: CASSFRSGSASTDTQYF. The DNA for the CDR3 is TGTGCCAGCAGCTTTCGTAGCGGGAGCGCTAGCACAGATACGCAGTATTTT.